This T cell receptor (beta chain) was identified during a study of cytomegalovirus exposure and HLA in healthy donors. Study-wide results and limits: For most TCR sequences rarity was the rule, although some public TCRs occurred in many donors.

A few counts support this clone. Its antigen is not known. Germline loops: CDR1 MNHEY, CDR2 SVGAGI. This CDR3 contains 13 residues. V was pared by 5 bases and J by 5 bases, with 3 bases of the junction left unmatched. This PCR relied on a set of 60 Vbeta primers and 13 Jbeta primers. TCRdb keeps only in-frame clones here, not all; method: immunoSEQ multiplex PCR. Among fewer than 130,000 clones listed, 74% were seen once. The receptor's source is a man aged 50 to 60 in good health and CMV-seropositive. Sequences were obtained from PBMCs. This chain uses TRBV6-5 with TRBJ1-1; TRBD1 matches 9 bases. The CDR3 here is CASSRQGETEAFF. The CDR3 coding sequence is TGTGCCAGCAGTCGACAGGGGGAGACTGAAGCTTTCTTT.